Each of the 23 T cell receptor beta chains below was sequenced from the same sample in a study of Graves' ophthalmopathy and Graves' hyperthyroidism. Amplified TCR beta CDR3 regions were obtained using RNA transcripts as template. The first round was an RT-PCR with HTBI primers, and the second round was a multiplex PCR. TCRdb re-called the multiplex PCR reads with MiXCR, one entry per CDR3 protein. The repertoire has approximately 640,000 distinct CDR3 sequences, about two fifths of them found once; the top ten carry roughly 3%. The sequenced sample was peripheral blood. Source of these receptors: an adult man with Graves' ophthalmopathy.

Notes on this clonotype: At one end, the junction sequence differs from germline, possibly due to a read error. V usage is TRBV2 and J usage is TRBJ2-4; perhaps TRBD1 as D (5 bases). CDR3 length: 13 amino acids. Germline V gives CDR1 SNHLY, CDR2 FYNNEI. The CDR3 loop reads CASSEAWKDTRCF. In DNA, the CDR3 is TGTGCCAGCAGTGAAGCCTGGAAGGACACCCGTTGCTTC.

The chain uses TRBV7-9 and TRBJ1-5; D uncertain. Germline-derived CDR1 and CDR2 are SEHNR and FQNEAQ (reference sequence). CDR3 length: 12 residues. V shed 4 bases and J shed 14 bases, with 15 bases lying between them. DNA for the CDR3: TGTGCCAGCAGCTCCGCGGGAGGCTACGAGCATTTT. It yields the protein CASSSAGGYEHF.

This clonotype appeared a few times. The V call is TRBV5-1, the J call TRBJ2-2; tentative D call: TRBD2 (5 bases). Germline V gives CDR1 SGHRS, CDR2 YFSETQ. This CDR3 comprises 14 residues. Trimming cost V 1 base and J 3 bases, with 7 bases left between them. CDR3 bases: TGCGCCAGCAGCTTGCCCGGGGACACCGGGGAGCTGTTTTTT. It specifies CASSLPGDTGELFF.

This clonotype was counted at least ten times. The V gene is TRBV15, the J gene TRBJ1-2; D unclear. The CDR3 is 14 amino acids. The germline V gene encodes CDR1 LNHNV and CDR2 YYDKDF (reference sequence). V was shortened by 4 bases and J by 2 bases, with 11 bases between the two germline ends. The CDR3 DNA reads TGTGCCACCAGCAAGCGGCGGCAGAACTATGGCTACACCTTC. Its protein is CATSKRRQNYGYTF.

This clonotype was counted only a few times. The rearrangement links TRBV6-5 to TRBJ2-7, with 11 bases matching TRBD2. The V gene end was trimmed by 11 bases and the J gene end by 7 bases; junction bases not matched to a gene: 10. This CDR3 contains 13 residues. Germline V CDR1 and CDR2: MNHEY, SVGAGI. This CDR3 reads CAGSLAGGREQYF. The CDR3, as DNA: TGTGCCGGATCGCTAGCGGGGGGACGGGAGCAGTACTTC.

The chain links TRBV2 to TRBJ1-1, with a possible D match to TRBD1 (5 bases). Germline CDR1 reads SNHLY; CDR2 reads FYNNEI. V was shortened by 6 bases and J by 6 bases, with 32 bases between the two germline ends. This CDR3 contains 19 residues. The CDR3 DNA reads TGTGCCAGCAGACCCCTCGCAGGCTCCCCCAGGTCGGGGGACGCTGAAGCTTTCTTT. It translates to CASRPLAGSPRSGDAEAFF.

The chain links TRBV19 to TRBJ1-1; TRBD1 agrees at 7 bases. Looked up from germline, CDR1 is LNHDA and CDR2 is SQIVND (reference sequence). Trimming removed 1 base from V and 5 bases from J; junction bases left unmatched: 7. This CDR3 comprises 15 residues. The CDR3: CASSIGDRLGTEAFF. As DNA, the CDR3 is TGTGCCAGTAGTATAGGGGACAGACTGGGAACTGAAGCTTTCTTT.

This clonotype was found many times. The chain employs TRBV19 and TRBJ2-7; TRBD1 matches 10 bases. Germline CDR1 is LNHDA and CDR2 is SQIVND (reference sequence). CDR3 length: 14 residues. V gave up 3 bases and J gave up 6 bases; unmatched junction bases: 5. The CDR3: CASSIGTGVVEQYF. The CDR3 nucleotides are TGTGCCAGTAGTATCGGGACAGGGGTTGTCGAGCAGTACTTC. The entire variable domain, with the rest obtained from reference TRBV19 and TRBJ2-7, is as follows: DGGITQSPKYLFRKEGQNVTLSCEQNLNHDAMYWYRQDPGQGLRLIYYSQIVNDFQKGDIAEGYSVSREKKESFPLTVTSAQKNPTAFYLCASSIGTGVVEQYFGPGTRLTVT.

This clonotype has only one observation. V gene TRBV10-3 combines with J gene TRBJ2-6; D ambiguous. Trimming shortened V by 10 bases and J by 4 bases, and 8 bases separated the two germline ends. This CDR3 is built from 12 residues. The V gene's germline CDR1 is ENHRY and CDR2 SYGVKD. The CDR3 loop reads CATARGANVLTF. In DNA, the CDR3 is TGTGCCACCGCTCGCGGGGCCAACGTCCTGACTTTC.

The chain recombines TRBV20-1 with TRBJ2-7; 7 nucleotides line up with TRBD2. Trimming took 3 bases from V and 3 from J; bases not matched to a gene: 8. The CDR3 totals 14 residues. Germline values: CDR1 DFQATT, CDR2 SNEGSKA (reference sequence). DNA of the CDR3: TGCAGTGCTAGTGGTGGGAGGGCCGACTACGAGCAGTACTTC. Its translation is CSASGGRADYEQYF.

This clonotype was seen a few times. The junction shows a germline mismatch at one end, possibly a read error. The chain carries TRBV4-1 and TRBJ1-2; a weak D match, TRBD1 (6 bases). There are 14 residues in the CDR3. Germline CDR1 reads MGHRA; CDR2 reads YSYEKL. In nucleotides, the CDR3 is TGTGCCAGCAGCCGCTCGGGACAACTCTATGGCTACACCTTC. It specifies CASSRSGQLYGYTF.

V gene TRBV29-1 combines with J gene TRBJ1-2; D is ambiguous. The CDR3 is 11 residues long. CDR1 and CDR2 from the germline V gene are SQVTM and ANQGSEA. The V gene lost 8 bases and the J gene lost 5 bases, with 12 bases spanning the gap. The CDR3 DNA sequence: TGCAGCTTGGGAGCCCAGTATGGCTACACCTTC. Translated, it gives CSLGAQYGYTF.

The chain has TRBV10-3 and TRBJ1-2, with a weak D call TRBD1 (5 bases). Trimming shortened V by 2 bases and J by 8 bases, and 9 bases separated the two germline ends. Looked up from germline, CDR1 is ENHRY and CDR2 is SYGVKD. CDR3 length: 12 amino acids. As DNA, the CDR3 is TGTGCCATCAGTGAGGGGACTAGCGGCTACACCTTC. It translates to CAISEGTSGYTF.

This clonotype was recorded at least ten times. The chain has TRBV19 and TRBJ1-5; D is unresolved. Deletions cut 0 bases from V and 3 bases from J, with 12 bases between. In germline, CDR1 is LNHDA, CDR2 SQIVND (reference sequence). The CDR3 is 16 residues long. The CDR3 sequence is CASSIDRGGLNQPQHF. In DNA, the CDR3 is TGTGCCAGTAGTATAGATCGTGGAGGACTCAATCAGCCCCAGCATTTT. The whole variable domain, remainder taken from reference TRBV19 and TRBJ1-5, is DGGITQSPKYLFRKEGQNVTLSCEQNLNHDAMYWYRQDPGQGLRLIYYSQIVNDFQKGDIAEGYSVSREKKESFPLTVTSAQKNPTAFYLCASSIDRGGLNQPQHFGDGTRLSIL.

V is TRBV20-1 and J is TRBJ2-7; TRBD1 or TRBD2 may be the D gene (5 bases each). Germline V gene data show CDR1 as DFQATT and CDR2 as SNEGSKA (reference sequence). V was shortened by 6 bases and J by 5 bases, with 17 bases between the two germline ends. This CDR3 is built from 13 residues. The CDR3 region has the DNA TGCAGTGCCCCGGGTCGCAGGGAGCACGAGCAGTACTTC. Its protein is CSAPGRREHEQYF.

This clonotype was seen repeatedly, ten times or more. This chain connects TRBV20-1 to TRBJ1-6, with D tentatively TRBD1 (6 bases). The length of the CDR3 is 13 residues. V was trimmed by 3 bases and J by 8 bases, leaving 11 bases between them. The V gene's germline CDR1 is DFQATT and CDR2 SNEGSKA (reference sequence). The CDR3 protein is CSARGAADSPLHF. The DNA for the CDR3 is TGCAGTGCTAGGGGGGCTGCGGATTCACCCCTCCACTTT.

This rearrangement joins TRBV6-6 to TRBJ2-2; 7 bases agree with TRBD1. The CDR3 spans 15 residues. Trimming cost V 2 bases and J 5 bases; bases outside gene matches: 5. The germline V gene encodes CDR1 MNHNY and CDR2 SVGAGI (reference sequence). CDR3 protein: CASSYEARGTGELFF. The CDR3 nucleotides read TGTGCCAGCAGTTACGAAGCCAGGGGGACCGGGGAGCTGTTTTTT.

About this clonotype itself: Germline and junction disagree at one end, which may indicate a read error. V usage is TRBV6-2 or TRBV6-3 and J usage is TRBJ1-5, with D uncertain. Germline-derived CDR1 and CDR2 are MNHEY and SVGEGT. CDR3 size: 18 residues. CDR3 residues: CVSSYSHHAEYSNQPQHF. The CDR3 DNA reads as TGTGTCAGCAGTTACTCCCATCACGCGGAATATAGCAATCAGCCCCAGCATTTT.

This clonotype came up many times. V and J are TRBV19 and TRBJ1-2; 7 bases agree with TRBD1. Germline CDR1 LNHDA, CDR2 SQIVND (reference sequence). The CDR3 loop spans 13 amino acids. V was clipped by 6 bases and J by 8 bases; unmatched bases: 9. CDR3 loop: CASSPTGVGGYTF. The CDR3 bases are TGTGCCAGTAGCCCCACAGGGGTGGGCGGCTACACCTTC.

V gene TRBV4-2 combines with J gene TRBJ1-1; possibly TRBD1 for D (6 bases). CDR1 and CDR2 (germline): LGHNA, YNFKEQ. Trimming removed 0 bases from V and 4 bases from J, with 12 bases in between. The CDR3 sequence is 15 residues long. The CDR3 is CASSQDQGRGTEAFF. Written as DNA, the CDR3 is TGTGCCAGCAGCCAAGATCAGGGCAGGGGCACTGAAGCTTTCTTT.

Ten or more counts support this clonotype. V and J are TRBV2 and TRBJ2-6, with TRBD1 matching 8 bases. V gave up 6 bases and J gave up 0 bases; unmatched junction bases: 4. This CDR3 is 16 amino acids long. CDR1 is SNHLY, CDR2 FYNNEI, per germline. CDR3 sequence: CASRTGAHSGANVLTF. In DNA, the CDR3 is TGTGCCAGCAGGACAGGGGCACACTCTGGGGCCAACGTCCTGACTTTC.

V is TRBV25-1 and J is TRBJ2-3; D may correspond to TRBD1 or TRBD2 (5 bases each). Per germline, CDR1 MGHDK and CDR2 SYGVNS. The CDR3 contains 16 residues. Trimming cost V 4 bases and J 2 bases, with 16 bases left between them. The CDR3 sequence: CASSARDQGYTDTQYF. The CDR3, as DNA: TGTGCCAGCAGTGCACGGGACCAGGGATACACAGATACGCAGTATTTT.

The chain uses TRBV12-5 and TRBJ2-6; either TRBD1 or TRBD2 may fit D (5 bases each). Germline V gene data show CDR1 as LGHNT and CDR2 as FRNRAP. V gave up 6 bases and J gave up 0 bases, with 21 bases separating them. The CDR3 spans 19 residues. CDR3 DNA: TGTGCTAGTGGCCAAGGTTATGGGACGGTCTTCTCTGGGGCCAACGTCCTGACTTTC. This translates into CASGQGYGTVFSGANVLTF.